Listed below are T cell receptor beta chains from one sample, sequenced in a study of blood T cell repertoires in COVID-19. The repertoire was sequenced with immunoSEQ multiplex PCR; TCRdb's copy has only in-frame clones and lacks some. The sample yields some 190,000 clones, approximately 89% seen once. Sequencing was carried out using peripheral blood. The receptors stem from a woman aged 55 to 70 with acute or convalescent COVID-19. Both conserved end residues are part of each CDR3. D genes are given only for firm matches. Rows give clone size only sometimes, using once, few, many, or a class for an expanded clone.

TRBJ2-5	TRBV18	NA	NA	TGTGCCAGCTCACCGAGACGACAGAGCCAAGAGACCCAGTACTTC	CASSPRRQSQETQYF
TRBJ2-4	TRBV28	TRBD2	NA	TGTGCCAGCAGTTCTAGCGGGAGCGCCAAAAACATTCAGTACTTC	CASSSSGSAKNIQYF
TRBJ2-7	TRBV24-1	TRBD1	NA	TGTGCCACCAGTGATTTTAGGGGGCACGAGCAGTACTTC	CATSDFRGHEQYF
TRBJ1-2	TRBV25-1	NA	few	TGTGCCAGCAGTGATTCCGGGGATAACTATGGCTACACCTTC	CASSDSGDNYGYTF
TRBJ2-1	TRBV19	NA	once	TGTGCCAGTAGTCCAACTAGGAATGAGCAGTTCTTC	CASSPTRNEQFF
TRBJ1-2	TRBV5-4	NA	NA	TGTGCCAGCAGCTTGGTCGGGGTTGAATATGGCTACACCTTC	CASSLVGVEYGYTF
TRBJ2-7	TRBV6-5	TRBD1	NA	TGTGCCAGCAGTCCCGGGACAGTCTCCTACGAGCAGTACTTC	CASSPGTVSYEQYF
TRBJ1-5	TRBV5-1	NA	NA	TGCGCCAGCAGCTTGGTTGCAGGAAATGTTTATAGCAATCAGCCCCAGCATTTT	CASSLVAGNVYSNQPQHF
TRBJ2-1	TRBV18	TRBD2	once	TGTGCCAGCTCACAACCGGGACTAGCGGGAGCCAATGAGCAGTTCTTC	CASSQPGLAGANEQFF
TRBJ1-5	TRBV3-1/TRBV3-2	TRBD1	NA	TGTGCCAGCAGCCAAGGGACAGGGGACGGTCAGCCCCAGCATTTT	CASSQGTGDGQPQHF
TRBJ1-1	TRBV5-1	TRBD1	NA	TGCGCCAGCGGAAAGACAGGGGTAGAAACTGAAGCTTTCTTT	CASGKTGVETEAFF
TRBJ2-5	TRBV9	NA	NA	TGTGCCAGCAGCGTAGCAGACCAAGAGACCCAGTACTTC	CASSVADQETQYF
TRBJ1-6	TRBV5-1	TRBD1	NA	TGCGCCAGCAGTTTGGACAGGGGGAATTCACCCCTCCACTTT	CASSLDRGNSPLHF
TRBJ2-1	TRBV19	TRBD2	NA	TGTGCCAGTACTAGCGGGACCACTGTCGGCTACAATGAGCAGTTCTTC	CASTSGTTVGYNEQFF
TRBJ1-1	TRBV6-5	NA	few	TGTGCCAGCAGTTACGCCAGGGAGGGCACTGAAGCTTTCTTT	CASSYAREGTEAFF
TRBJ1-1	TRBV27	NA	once	TGTGCCAGCAGGGTCGCGGGGCTCGAGAACACTGAAGCTTTCTTT	CASRVAGLENTEAFF
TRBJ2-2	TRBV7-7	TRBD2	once	TGTGCTAGCAGCTTAAGTAGCGGGAGACCGAACACCGGGGAGCTGTTTTTT	CASSLSSGRPNTGELFF
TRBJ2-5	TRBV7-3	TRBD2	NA	TGTGCCAGCAGCGAGCGGGGGGGAGAGACCCAGTACTTC	CASSERGGETQYF
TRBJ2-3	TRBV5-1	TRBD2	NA	TGCGCCAGCAGTTCGGGAGGCGGGAGAGATACGCAGTATTTT	CASSSGGGRDTQYF
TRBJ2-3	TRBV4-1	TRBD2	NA	TGCGCCAGCAGCCTCGGACTAGCGGGGCCCGTCCCACTCACAGATACGCAGTATTTT	CASSLGLAGPVPLTDTQYF
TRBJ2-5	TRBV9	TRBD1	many	TGTGCCAGCGGAGGACAGGGGGAGACCCAGTACTTC	CASGGQGETQYF
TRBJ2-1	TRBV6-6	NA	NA	TGTGCCAGCAGTTTGGGACTTTCCGGGGGCAATGAGCAGTTCTTC	CASSLGLSGGNEQFF
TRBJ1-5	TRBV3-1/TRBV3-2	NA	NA	TGTGCCAGCAGCCAAATGGGAGGTCAGCCCCAGCATTTT	CASSQMGGQPQHF
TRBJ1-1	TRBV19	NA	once	TGTGCCAGTAGTATTTCGACTCTGAACACTGAAGCTTTCTTT	CASSISTLNTEAFF
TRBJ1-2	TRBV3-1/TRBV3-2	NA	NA	TGTGCCAGCAGCCAATGGAGGGTTGGCTACACCTTC	CASSQWRVGYTF
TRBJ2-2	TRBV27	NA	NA	TGTGCCAGCAGTGACCGGGACAAGAACACCGGGGAGCTGTTTTTT	CASSDRDKNTGELFF
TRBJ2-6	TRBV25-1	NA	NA	TGTGCCAGCAGTGACCTACGGGGATCAGGGGCCAACGTCCTGACTTTC	CASSDLRGSGANVLTF
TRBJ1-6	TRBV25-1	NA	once	TGTGCCAGCAGTGGCCGGCCAACGGGGATAAATTCACCCCTCCACTTT	CASSGRPTGINSPLHF
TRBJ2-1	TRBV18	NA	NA	TGTGCCAGCTACAAAGGCAGGGTAGCCTACAATGAGCAGTTCTTC	CASYKGRVAYNEQFF
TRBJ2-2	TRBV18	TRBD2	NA	TGTGCCAGCTTGGGACTAGCGGGAGGTGTTTCGAACACCGGGGAGCTGTTTTTT	CASLGLAGGVSNTGELFF
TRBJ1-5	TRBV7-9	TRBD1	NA	TGTGCCAGCAGCGGGGGACAGCGCAATCAGCCCCAGCATTTT	CASSGGQRNQPQHF
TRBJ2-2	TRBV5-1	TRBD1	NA	TGCGCCAGCAGCCCGACAGGGTTGGGCGGGGAGCTGTTTTTT	CASSPTGLGGELFF
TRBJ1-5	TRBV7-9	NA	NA	TGTGCCAGCAGCTTAGCAGGAGGGGTGGGACAGCCCCAGCATTTT	CASSLAGGVGQPQHF
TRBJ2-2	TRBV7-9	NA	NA	TGTGCCAGCAGCTTAGGTGGGAGCTTGGCCGGGGAGCTGTTTTTT	CASSLGGSLAGELFF
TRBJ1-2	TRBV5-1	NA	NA	TGCGCCAGCAGCTTGGGTCACTCTACAACAGGGTCGGATGGCTACACCTTC	CASSLGHSTTGSDGYTF
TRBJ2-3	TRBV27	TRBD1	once	TGTGCCAGCAGCGGGGACAGGATCCGCACAGATACGCAGTATTTT	CASSGDRIRTDTQYF
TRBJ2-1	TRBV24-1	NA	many	TGTGCCACCAGTGATTCCCGTGGCAGGTCGATAAGGAATGAGCAGTTCTTC	CATSDSRGRSIRNEQFF
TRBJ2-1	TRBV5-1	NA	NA	TGCGCCAGCGGACTGGGCGGCCCCTACAATGAGCAGTTCTTC	CASGLGGPYNEQFF
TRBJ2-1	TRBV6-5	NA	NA	NA	CASIPVAGGAERSFF